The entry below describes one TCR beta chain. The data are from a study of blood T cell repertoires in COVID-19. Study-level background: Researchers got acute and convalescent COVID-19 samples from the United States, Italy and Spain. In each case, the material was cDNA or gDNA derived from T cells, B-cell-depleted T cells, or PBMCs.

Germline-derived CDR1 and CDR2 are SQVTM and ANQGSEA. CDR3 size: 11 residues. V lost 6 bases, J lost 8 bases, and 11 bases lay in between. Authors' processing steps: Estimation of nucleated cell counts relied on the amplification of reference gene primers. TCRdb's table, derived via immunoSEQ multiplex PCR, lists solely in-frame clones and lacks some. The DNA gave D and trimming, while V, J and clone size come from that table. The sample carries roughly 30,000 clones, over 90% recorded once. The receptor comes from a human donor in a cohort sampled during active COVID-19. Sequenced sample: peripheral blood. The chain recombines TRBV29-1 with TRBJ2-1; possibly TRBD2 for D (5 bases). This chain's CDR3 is CSVRMEDEQFF. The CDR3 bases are TGCAGCGTCCGAATGGAGGATGAGCAGTTCTTC.